Following are 26 T cell receptor beta chains from one sample sequenced in a study of blood T cell repertoires in COVID-19. Assay used: immunoSEQ multiplex PCR; TCRdb lists only in-frame clones, some missing. The data hold 90,000 to 100,000 clones, with about 89% observed a single time. The sample was peripheral blood. The receptor set was obtained from a man aged 45-60 years with COVID-19, enrolled during active disease.

This chain uses TRBV7-9 with TRBJ1-3; D not resolved. V lost 1 base to trimming and J lost 7 bases, with 11 bases between them. From germline, CDR1 is SEHNR and CDR2 FQNEAQ (reference sequence). The CDR3 is 14 residues long. CDR3 amino acids: CASSLVASSNTIYF. Here the CDR3 DNA reads TGTGCCAGCAGCTTAGTCGCCAGTAGCAACACCATATATTTT. Full variable domain (rest looked up from reference TRBV7-9 and TRBJ1-3): DTGVSQNPRHKITKRGQNVTFRCDPISEHNRLYWYRQTLGQGPEFLTYFQNEAQLEKSRLLSDRFSAERPKGSFSTLEIQRTEQGDSAMYLCASSLVASSNTIYFGEGSWLTVV.

The chain uses TRBV19 and TRBJ1-1; 7 positions match TRBD1. This CDR3 has 14 amino acids. Trimming removed 4 bases from V and 1 base from J; junction bases left unmatched: 3. Germline lookup yields CDR1 LNHDA and CDR2 SQIVND (reference sequence). CDR3: CASSKGQRNTEAFF. For the CDR3, the DNA is TGTGCCAGTAGTAAGGGACAGAGGAACACTGAAGCTTTCTTT.

The J gene is TRBJ2-6, the V gene TRBV4-1, with TRBD2 identical over 16 bases. The germline gives CDR1 MGHRA, CDR2 YSYEKL. The CDR3 runs to 17 residues. Losses at the gene ends were 4 bases for V and 13 bases for J; bases not matched to a gene: 10. For the CDR3, the DNA is TGCGCCAGCAGCCGATCCGGGACTAGCGGGGGGGCACGGGTCCTGACTTTC. Translated: CASSRSGTSGGARVLTF.

J is TRBJ1-1 and V is TRBV19; TRBD1 might be the D (6 bases). The V gene's germline CDR1 is LNHDA and CDR2 SQIVND (reference sequence). The V end lost 4 bases, the J end lost 0 bases, and 9 bases lay between the germline ends. CDR3 length: 14 amino acids. DNA of the CDR3: TGTGCCAGTAGTACGGACAGTGTGAACACTGAAGCTTTCTTT. This translates into CASSTDSVNTEAFF.

The V and J genes are TRBV30 and TRBJ2-5; 12 nucleotides line up with TRBD2. The CDR3 runs 14 residues. Looked up from germline, CDR1 is GTSNPN and CDR2 is SVGIG (reference sequence). J was trimmed by 5 bases and V by 6 bases; bases with no gene match: 7. The CDR3 loop reads CACLAGGLVETQYF. In DNA, the CDR3 is TGTGCCTGTCTAGCGGGGGGGCTGGTCGAGACCCAGTACTTC.

The V and J genes are TRBV7-9 and TRBJ1-2; no clear D. In germline, CDR1 is SEHNR, CDR2 FQNEAQ (reference sequence). V was trimmed by 1 base and J by 2 bases, leaving 5 bases between them. The CDR3 totals 13 residues. The chain's CDR3 is CASSLDTNYGYTF. As DNA, the CDR3 is TGTGCCAGCAGCTTAGATACAAACTATGGCTACACCTTC.

This clone was found once. J is TRBJ2-1 and V is TRBV6-2 or TRBV6-3; 8 bases match TRBD2. This CDR3 region has 15 residues. Germline CDR1 and CDR2: MNHEY and SVGEGT. The V and J ends lost 6 bases and 6 bases, in that order; junction bases with no gene match: 10. CDR3 protein: CASSITGGFRNEQFF. In nucleotides, the CDR3 is TGTGCCAGCAGCATAACGGGGGGGTTTCGCAATGAGCAGTTCTTC.

This sequence joins TRBV6-5 and TRBJ1-1; D uncertain. With 4 bases removed from V and 0 bases from J, the gap between germline ends came to 12 bases. The CDR3 spans 15 residues. Germline CDR1 is MNHEY and CDR2 is SVGAGI. The CDR3 region is CASSLMTSLNTEAFF. CDR3 DNA sequence: TGTGCCAGCAGTTTGATGACATCGCTGAACACTGAAGCTTTCTTT.

There are many counts of this clone. This rearrangement joins TRBV7-6 to TRBJ1-2; no clear D. V lost 1 base, J lost 0 bases, and 9 bases lay in between. CDR3 length: 15 residues. The V gene's germline CDR1 is SGHVS and CDR2 FNYEAQ. CDR3 coding DNA: TGTGCCAGCAGCTTAGAAGAAGGAGCTAACTATGGCTACACCTTC. Translation: CASSLEEGANYGYTF.

This chain links TRBV10-2 with TRBJ2-7; TRBD1 agrees at 8 bases. The CDR3 totals 13 residues. The germline gives CDR1 WSHSY, CDR2 SAAADI. V lost 7 bases to trimming and J lost 6 bases; unmatched junction nucleotides: 8. Written as DNA, the CDR3 is TGCGCCAGCACCGGACAGGGCAGGCGCGAGCAGTACTTC. Amino acids: CASTGQGRREQYF.

The chain recombines TRBV2 with TRBJ1-3; D uncertain. Germline V gives CDR1 SNHLY, CDR2 FYNNEI. The CDR3 covers 15 residues. V lost 2 bases to trimming and J lost 0 bases, with 8 bases between them. The CDR3 loop is CASSERILSGNTIYF. CDR3 in DNA: TGTGCCAGCAGTGAACGCATACTCTCTGGAAACACCATATATTTT.

This rearrangement joins TRBV28 to TRBJ2-1; 7 bases are a match to TRBD1. Trimming removed 7 bases from V and 6 bases from J; junction bases left unmatched: 9. The CDR3 sequence is 14 residues long. Germline assignment: CDR1 MDHEN and CDR2 SYDVKM. CDR3 nucleotides: TGTGCCAGCAAGGCCGACAGGGTGTCCAATGAGCAGTTCTTC. Protein product: CASKADRVSNEQFF.

The rearrangement links TRBV13 to TRBJ1-5; 11 bases are a match to TRBD1. Losses at the gene ends were 4 bases for V and 6 bases for J; bases not matched to a gene: 2. The length of the CDR3 is 14 residues. CDR1 is PRHDT, CDR2 FYEKMQ, per germline (reference sequence). The CDR3 sequence: CASSSGTGGQPQHF. The CDR3 DNA is TGTGCCAGCAGCTCCGGGACAGGGGGTCAGCCCCAGCATTTT.

The table lists this clone with a few counts. CDR3 DNA: TGTGCCAGCAGCGTAGACCCCGCGGCTAACTATGGCTACACCTTC. It codes for CASSVDPAANYGYTF. This chain uses TRBV9 with TRBJ1-2; D is unclear. The CDR3 loop spans 15 amino acids. V dropped 0 bases and J dropped 0 bases, with 9 bases sitting between them. Germline CDR1 reads SGDLS; CDR2 reads YYNGEE.

The V and J genes are TRBV20-1 and TRBJ2-7; D remains ambiguous. With 3 bases removed from V and 2 bases from J, the gap between germline ends came to 8 bases. CDR3 length: 12 residues. Looked up from germline, CDR1 is DFQATT and CDR2 is SNEGSKA (reference sequence). CDR3 amino acids: CSASQDTYEQYF. The CDR3 nucleotides are TGCAGTGCTAGTCAGGATACCTACGAGCAGTACTTC.

The chain is built from TRBV5-1 and TRBJ1-3; the match to TRBD1 covers 9 bases. The CDR3 length is 15 residues. Per germline, CDR1 SGHRS and CDR2 YFSETQ. V shed 3 bases and J 6 bases; nucleotides not matched to a gene: 7. The CDR3 spells CASSSGTGFENTIYF. Written as DNA, the CDR3 is TGCGCCAGCAGCTCCGGGACAGGGTTTGAAAACACCATATATTTT.

J is TRBJ1-2 and V is TRBV28; D unresolved. Germline V gene data show CDR1 as MDHEN and CDR2 as SYDVKM. The CDR3 extends over 16 amino acids. The germline V and J ends were trimmed by 5 bases and 3 bases, with 19 bases remaining between them. This CDR3 reads CASSGVGVRFDYGYTF. CDR3 nucleotide sequence: TGTGCCAGCAGTGGGGTCGGGGTAAGGTTTGACTATGGCTACACCTTC.

The rearrangement uses TRBV2 and TRBJ1-2; D perhaps matches TRBD1 (6 bases). The CDR3 totals 14 residues. The germline V gene has CDR1 SNHLY and CDR2 FYNNEI. V gave up 6 bases and J gave up 2 bases, with 13 bases separating them. CDR3 in DNA: TGTGCCAGCAGAGGGACACTGGAAAACTATGGCTACACCTTC. Its translation: CASRGTLENYGYTF.

The chain is built from TRBV7-9 and TRBJ1-1; D call uncertain. This CDR3 comprises 13 residues. The germline V gene has CDR1 SEHNR and CDR2 FQNEAQ (reference sequence). V was shortened by 6 bases and J by 6 bases, with 14 bases between the two germline ends. CDR3 sequence reads: CASSPLQRAEAFF. The CDR3 region has the DNA TGTGCCAGCAGTCCCCTCCAGAGGGCTGAAGCTTTCTTT.

The V call is TRBV7-2, the J call TRBJ1-6; TRBD1 matches 7 bases. Trimming removed 5 bases from V and 8 bases from J; junction bases left unmatched: 3. There are 13 residues in the CDR3. In germline, CDR1 is SGHTA, CDR2 FQGNSA. CDR3 sequence: CASSVTGDSPLHF. In nucleotides, the CDR3 is TGTGCCAGCAGCGTTACAGGGGATTCACCCCTCCACTTT. Full variable domain (remainder filled in from reference TRBV7-2 and TRBJ1-6): GAGVSQSPSNKVTEKGKDVELRCDPISGHTALYWYRQSLGQGLEFLIYFQGNSAPDKSGLPSDRFSAERTGGSVSTLTIQRTQQEDSAVYLCASSVTGDSPLHFGNGTRLTVT.

As concerns this clone: Other DNA sequences in this sample translate to the same CDR3. The gene calls are TRBV19 and TRBJ1-2, with 7 bases lining up with TRBD1. The CDR3 runs to 15 residues. V was clipped by 1 base and J by 1 base; unmatched bases: 3. From germline, CDR1 is LNHDA and CDR2 SQIVND (reference sequence). Written as DNA, the CDR3 is TGTGCCAGTAGTATAGGGACAGGTCGTAACTATGGCTACACCTTC. Its protein product is CASSIGTGRNYGYTF.

J is TRBJ2-1 and V is TRBV20-1, with 8 nucleotides matching TRBD2. The CDR3 length is 18 residues. Germline values: CDR1 DFQATT, CDR2 SNEGSKA (reference sequence). Unmatched junction bases numbered 15, after V lost 3 bases and J lost 2 bases. CDR3 sequence: CSASRPTGGRVTYNEQFF. In DNA form, the CDR3 reads TGCAGTGCTAGTCGCCCCACGGGGGGGAGGGTAACCTACAATGAGCAGTTCTTC.

The rearrangement joins TRBV7-8 to TRBJ2-2; D not certain. CDR3 length: 16 amino acids. The germline CDR1 and CDR2 sequences are SGHVS and FQNEAQ. V dropped 7 bases and J dropped 8 bases, with 23 bases sitting between them. The CDR3 DNA is TGTGCCAGCACCCATCAACTCGCCGTGCCTAGGGGGGAGCTGTTTTTT. Translation: CASTHQLAVPRGELFF.

The chain employs TRBV7-9 and TRBJ1-4, with D uncertain. The V end was cut by 2 bases, the J end by 5 bases, with 9 bases between. CDR1 and CDR2 from the germline V gene are SEHNR and FQNEAQ (reference sequence). The CDR3 covers 14 residues. CDR3 region: CASSLSELNEKLFF. CDR3 nucleotides: TGTGCCAGCAGCTTATCTGAACTAAATGAAAAACTGTTTTTT.

The genes are TRBV4-2 and TRBJ2-3; 14 bases fit TRBD2. J gave up 4 bases and V 3 bases, and 12 bases lay outside the gene matches. This CDR3 has 19 amino acids. Germline CDR1 reads LGHNA; CDR2 reads YNFKEQ. CDR3 loop: CASSQPTSGGVSGADTQYF. The DNA for the CDR3 is TGTGCCAGCAGCCAGCCGACTAGCGGGGGGGTTTCTGGGGCAGATACGCAGTATTTT.

J is TRBJ1-5 and V is TRBV20-1; 10 nucleotides line up with TRBD1. The CDR3 extends over 15 amino acids. The V gene end was trimmed by 5 bases and the J gene end by 6 bases; junction bases not matched to a gene: 10. Looked up from germline, CDR1 is DFQATT and CDR2 is SNEGSKA (reference sequence). The CDR3 region is CSAGGGTGEGQPQHF. The CDR3 nucleotides are TGCAGTGCTGGTGGAGGGACAGGGGAAGGTCAGCCCCAGCATTTT.